The rows below give T cell receptor beta chains drawn from one sample of a study of T cells in Graves' hyperthyroidism and ophthalmopathy. TCRdb called the multiplex PCR reads again in MiXCR, with one record for every CDR3 protein. This sample has about 180,000 distinct CDR3 sequences, with about 17% found just once. The specimen was blood. The receptors were sampled from a woman between 50 and 59 years old with Graves' hyperthyroidism. Each CDR3 is given with its conserved first and last residue.

V gene	CDR3 length	J gene	CDR3 protein
TRBV19	13	TRBJ2-7	CASSIDLKREQYF
TRBV6-1	14	TRBJ1-2	CASNPGEGGYGYTF
TRBV7-9	18	TRBJ2-5	CASSLPRGGIRRRETQYF
TRBV7-9	15	TRBJ2-1	CASSLRTGEYNEQFF
TRBV2	13	TRBJ1-4	CASSRDRGEKLFF
TRBV12-3/TRBV12-4	13	TRBJ2-7	CASSLGRGLEQYF
TRBV7-9	16	TRBJ1-3	CASSSAAGISGNTIYF
TRBV6-1	16	TRBJ2-7	CASSPKRGGLSYEQYF
TRBV24-1	20	TRBJ2-1	CATSPSPGQESNDSYNEQFF
TRBV5-4	15	TRBJ1-5	CASSKTPSPNQPQHF
TRBV27	15	TRBJ2-7	CASSFYQGVSYEQYF
TRBV7-2	15	TRBJ1-6	CASSLNPRSNSPLHF
TRBV6-1	15	TRBJ1-5	CASSEGRIFNQPQHF
TRBV5-6	14	TRBJ1-2	CASSFEQGNYGYTF
TRBV6-1	17	TRBJ1-4	CASTQTQGALTNEKLFF
TRBV29-1	15	TRBJ2-5	CSAMWPSGGQETQYF
TRBV7-6	17	TRBJ2-5	CASSSTPVVPGQETQYF
TRBV14	12	TRBJ2-7	CASGKRFYEQYF
TRBV6-1	13	TRBJ1-6	CASSRQINSPLHF
TRBV7-3	14	TRBJ2-3	CASSTSTSVDTQYF
TRBV20-1	14	TRBJ1-2	CSASRPSGGEGYTF
TRBV20-1	16	TRBJ1-5	CSARDPGTVLHTAQHF
TRBV7-6	16	TRBJ2-7	CASSLAGQRLSYEQYF
TRBV27	15	TRBJ2-1	CASSLSGGAWNEQFF
TRBV15	15	TRBJ2-5	CATSRGGQGTETQYF
TRBV7-8	14	TRBJ1-2	CASSPVLGDYGYTF
TRBV4-3	16	TRBJ1-5	CASSQQIDSPNQPQHF
TRBV11-2	13	TRBJ1-3	CASGPGGGNTIYF